The 20 T cell receptor beta chains below were found in one sample sequenced in a study of cytomegalovirus exposure and HLA in healthy donors. The protocol was immunoSEQ multiplex PCR, while the TCRdb copy is restricted to in-frame clones and leaves out a portion. This table has about 140,000 clones, around 84% appearing once. Sequencing was carried out using PBMCs. The receptor source for this set is a man younger than 35 in good health and CMV-seropositive.

The chain employs TRBV10-2 and TRBJ1-3; D is undetermined. The V gene's germline CDR1 is WSHSY and CDR2 SAAADI. The CDR3 runs to 13 residues. Trimming took off 7 bases at V and 0 bases at J, with 7 bases between the two ends. This CDR3 is CASMGDSGNTIYF. In nucleotides, the CDR3 is TGCGCCAGCATGGGCGACTCTGGAAACACCATATATTTT.

The rearrangement uses TRBV2 and TRBJ1-1; 9 bases are a match to TRBD1. CDR3 length equals 15 residues. V trimming: 5 bases; J trimming: 2 bases; junction bases outside the gene matches: 6. Germline-derived CDR1 and CDR2 are SNHLY and FYNNEI. For the CDR3, the DNA is TGTGCCAGCAGTACACAGGGGGCCTCTAACACTGAAGCTTTCTTT. Its protein product is CASSTQGASNTEAFF.

The rearrangement links TRBV5-1 to TRBJ2-1; 10 positions agree with TRBD2. V was pared by 4 bases and J by 4 bases, with 5 bases of the junction left unmatched. CDR1 is SGHRS and CDR2 is YFSETQ in the germline V gene. The CDR3 length is 15 residues. In DNA form, the CDR3 reads TGCGCCAGCAGCCGTACTAGCGGGGAGTACAATGAGCAGTTCTTC. Its protein product is CASSRTSGEYNEQFF.

The chain has TRBV2 and TRBJ1-2; possible D gene TRBD1, 6 bases. This CDR3 comprises 13 residues. Germline V CDR1 and CDR2: SNHLY, FYNNEI. V gave up 8 bases and J gave up 10 bases, with 20 bases separating them. The CDR3 DNA is TGTGCCAGCCTCACAGGGAGTCGTGACCCCTACACCTTC. This encodes CASLTGSRDPYTF. The full variable domain, in which reference TRBV2 and TRBJ1-2 provide the parts outside the CDR3, is EPEVTQTPSHQVTQMGQEVILRCVPISNHLYFYWYRQILGQKVEFLVSFYNNEISEKSEIFDDQFSVERPDGSNFTLKIRSTKLEDSAMYFCASLTGSRDPYTFGSGTRLTVV.

The chain links TRBV7-2 to TRBJ1-2; 7 nucleotides agree with TRBD1. V shed 2 bases, J shed 2 bases, and the junction held 5 bases outside the gene matches. This CDR3 region has 15 residues. The germline gives CDR1 SGHTA, CDR2 FQGNSA. CDR3 sequence reads: CASSLNAGGNYGYTF. As DNA, the CDR3 is TGTGCCAGCAGCTTAAACGCAGGGGGGAACTATGGCTACACCTTC.

The chain recombines TRBV18 with TRBJ2-1, with unresolved D. The CDR3 sequence is 13 residues long. Germline V gene sequence: CDR1 KGHSH, CDR2 LQKENI. V was clipped by 3 bases and J by 7 bases, with 10 bases between them. This CDR3 is CASSPAFGNEQFF. Here the CDR3 DNA reads TGTGCCAGCTCACCCGCCTTCGGGAATGAGCAGTTCTTC.

J is TRBJ2-5 and V is TRBV5-1; tentatively, D is TRBD2 (5 bases). The germline gives CDR1 SGHRS, CDR2 YFSETQ. This CDR3 comprises 14 residues. V was clipped by 4 bases and J by 2 bases, with 12 bases between them. For the CDR3, the DNA is TGCGCCAGCAGCCAGGACTCGAAACAAGAGACCCAGTACTTC. It is translated as CASSQDSKQETQYF.

The chain is built from TRBV5-1 and TRBJ1-4, with a weak D call TRBD1 (6 bases). V lost 4 bases, J lost 4 bases, and 14 bases lay in between. CDR1 and CDR2 from the germline V gene are SGHRS and YFSETQ. The length of the CDR3 is 15 residues. The CDR3 nucleotides read TGCGCCAGCAGCCCGGACAGTTCGAGTAATGAAAAACTGTTTTTT. The encoded protein is CASSPDSSSNEKLFF.

This chain uses TRBV5-5 with TRBJ1-3, with a weak D call TRBD1 (6 bases). The CDR3 spans 16 residues. V lost 4 bases, J lost 1 base, and 15 bases lay in between. Germline lookup yields CDR1 SGHKS and CDR2 YYEKEE (reference sequence). The CDR3: CASSAVGGQSGNTIYF. The CDR3, as DNA: TGTGCCAGCAGCGCGGTGGGCGGACAGTCTGGAAACACCATATATTTT.

This rearrangement joins TRBV2 to TRBJ1-2, with D possibly TRBD1 on 6 matching bases. CDR3 length: 17 residues. From germline, CDR1 is SNHLY and CDR2 FYNNEI. Trimming stripped 5 bases from V and 5 bases from J, with 24 bases between. The CDR3 spells CASSRTPGHRNQYGYTF. CDR3 DNA sequence: TGTGCCAGCAGTCGTACCCCGGGACACCGGAATCAATATGGCTACACCTTC.

The rearrangement joins TRBV18 to TRBJ1-5; 9 bases are shared with TRBD1. Germline values: CDR1 KGHSH, CDR2 LQKENI. CDR3 length: 17 amino acids. V was pared by 5 bases and J by 4 bases, with 12 bases of the junction left unmatched. DNA for the CDR3: TGTGCCAGCTCATTCAAAACCGGGACAGGGTCAAATCAGCCCCAGCATTTT. Translation gives CASSFKTGTGSNQPQHF. The full variable domain, with the rest looked up from reference TRBV18 and TRBJ1-5, is NAGVMQNPRHLVRRRGQEARLRCSPMKGHSHVYWYRQLPEEGLKFMVYLQKENIIDESGMPKERFSAEFPKEGPSILRIQQVVRGDSAAYFCASSFKTGTGSNQPQHFGDGTRLSIL.

The V and J genes are TRBV4-1 and TRBJ1-2; 7 bases match TRBD1. This CDR3 contains 14 residues. With V trimmed by 2 bases and J by 4 bases, 4 bases remained unmatched. Germline V CDR1 and CDR2: MGHRA, YSYEKL. For the CDR3, the DNA is TGCGCCAGCAGCCAATCGACAGGGAGCTATGGCTACACCTTC. Its translation: CASSQSTGSYGYTF.

This chain links TRBV7-3 with TRBJ2-7; no definite D call. V was pared by 4 bases and J by 5 bases, with 12 bases between. Germline V gene lookup returns CDR1 SGHTA and CDR2 FQGTGA. The CDR3 contains 13 residues. The CDR3 DNA reads as TGTGCCAGCAGCTCACGACCAGGTGACGAGCAGTACTTC. Translation: CASSSRPGDEQYF.

This clone was found a few times. The chain combines TRBV7-2 with TRBJ2-7; 7 nucleotides agree with TRBD1. Trimming took 4 bases from V and 2 from J; bases not matched to a gene: 8. The V gene's germline CDR1 is SGHTA and CDR2 FQGNSA. This CDR3 contains 15 residues. The CDR3 DNA reads as TGTGCCAGCAGCTCCCGCCTGGGACAGACCTACGAGCAGTACTTC. Its protein is CASSSRLGQTYEQYF.

This sequence joins TRBV5-4 and TRBJ1-4; 8 bases agree with TRBD1. Germline CDR1 and CDR2: SGHNT and YYREEE (reference sequence). V shed 3 bases and J 8 bases; nucleotides not matched to a gene: 3. This CDR3 is built from 13 residues. CDR3 loop: CASSSGGEEKLFF. The CDR3 DNA sequence: TGTGCCAGCAGCTCAGGGGGCGAGGAAAAACTGTTTTTT.

V and J are TRBV10-3 and TRBJ2-3; D is unclear. V dropped 0 bases and J dropped 2 bases, with 12 bases sitting between them. There are 16 residues in the CDR3. CDR1 and CDR2 from the germline V gene are ENHRY and SYGVKD. The CDR3: CAISESTYVSTDTQYF. The CDR3 region has the DNA TGTGCCATCAGTGAGTCGACTTACGTTTCCACAGATACGCAGTATTTT.

The chain links TRBV30 to TRBJ2-5, with 9 positions matching TRBD1. J lost 3 bases, V lost 3 bases, and 5 bases had no gene match. Germline CDR1 is GTSNPN and CDR2 is SVGIG (reference sequence). The CDR3 length is 14 residues. The chain's CDR3 is CAWSSGQGKETQYF. The CDR3 DNA reads TGTGCCTGGAGCTCGGGACAGGGTAAAGAGACCCAGTACTTC.

This chain uses TRBV27 with TRBJ2-3; D is perhaps TRBD2 (6 bases). CDR3 size: 14 residues. The germline gives CDR1 MNHEY, CDR2 SMNVEV (reference sequence). Trimming took off 5 bases at V and 5 bases at J, with 14 bases between the two ends. CDR3 sequence: CASSVGLGGDTQYF. The DNA for the CDR3 is TGTGCCAGCAGTGTCGGACTGGGAGGAGATACGCAGTATTTT.

This chain links TRBV7-8 with TRBJ1-3, with D tentatively TRBD1 (5 bases). Germline CDR1 and CDR2: SGHVS and FQNEAQ. V was pared by 1 base and J by 3 bases, with 13 bases between. The CDR3 is 16 residues long. This chain's CDR3 is CASSLVGLRGGNTIYF. CDR3 nucleotides: TGTGCCAGCAGCTTAGTAGGGTTAAGGGGTGGAAACACCATATATTTT.

Of note for this clone: Other DNA sequences in this sample translate to the same CDR3. J is TRBJ2-1 and V is TRBV9; D is uncertain. Germline CDR1 is SGDLS and CDR2 is YYNGEE. This CDR3 has 14 amino acids. With 0 bases removed from V and 2 bases from J, the gap between germline ends came to 6 bases. The CDR3 sequence is CASSVGGAYNEQFF. The CDR3 region has the DNA TGTGCCAGCAGCGTAGGCGGAGCCTACAATGAGCAGTTCTTC.